This record concerns one T cell receptor (beta chain) sequence. V was shortened by 6 bases and J by 2 bases, with 12 bases between the two germline ends. The CDR3 contains 13 residues. Germline V gene data show CDR1 as SQVTM and CDR2 as ANQGSEA. The data were taken from a study of T cells after yellow fever vaccination. Via MiXCR, TCRdb re-called the 5' RACE reads, giving one row per CDR3 protein. The data contain 600,000 to 750,000 distinct CDR3 sequences, 9% to 15% of them singletons. This sequence originates from a young man who received the YFV17D yellow fever vaccine. This chain joins TRBV29-1 and TRBJ2-3; tentative D call: TRBD2 (7 bases). The sample consisted of PBMCs, taken on the day of the yellow fever booster vaccination. In DNA, the CDR3 is TGCAGCGTGGGGAGGGACAACACAGATACGCAGTATTTT. It specifies CSVGRDNTDTQYF.